This T cell receptor (beta chain) was found in a study of OX40 agonist ivuxolimab in advanced cancers. V was pared by 3 bases and J by 7 bases, with 10 bases between. The CDR3 covers 12 residues. The V gene's germline CDR1 is SGHKS and CDR2 YYEKEE (reference sequence). Sequencing was performed with immunoSEQ multiplex PCR; in TCRdb, only in-frame clones are kept and a portion is missing. The table shows about 40,000 clones, with approximately 88% occurring only once. This specimen consisted of CD4+ or CD8+ T cells sorted from blood, obtained in a trial of the OX40 agonist ivuxolimab. The rearrangement joins TRBV5-5 to TRBJ1-1; tentatively, D is TRBD1 (5 bases). The receptor was derived from an adult with an advanced solid tumor such as melanoma, head and neck, liver or kidney cancer. CDR3 in DNA: TGTGCCAGCAGCTCGGACACCATTGAAGCTTTCTTT. Its translation is CASSSDTIEAFF. The full variable domain, in which reference TRBV5-5 and TRBJ1-1 provide the parts outside the CDR3, is DAGVTQSPTHLIKTRGQQVTLRCSPISGHKSVSWYQQVLGQGPQFIFQYYEKEERGRGNFPDRFSARQFPNYSSELNVNALLLGDSALYLCASSSDTIEAFFGQGTRLTVV.